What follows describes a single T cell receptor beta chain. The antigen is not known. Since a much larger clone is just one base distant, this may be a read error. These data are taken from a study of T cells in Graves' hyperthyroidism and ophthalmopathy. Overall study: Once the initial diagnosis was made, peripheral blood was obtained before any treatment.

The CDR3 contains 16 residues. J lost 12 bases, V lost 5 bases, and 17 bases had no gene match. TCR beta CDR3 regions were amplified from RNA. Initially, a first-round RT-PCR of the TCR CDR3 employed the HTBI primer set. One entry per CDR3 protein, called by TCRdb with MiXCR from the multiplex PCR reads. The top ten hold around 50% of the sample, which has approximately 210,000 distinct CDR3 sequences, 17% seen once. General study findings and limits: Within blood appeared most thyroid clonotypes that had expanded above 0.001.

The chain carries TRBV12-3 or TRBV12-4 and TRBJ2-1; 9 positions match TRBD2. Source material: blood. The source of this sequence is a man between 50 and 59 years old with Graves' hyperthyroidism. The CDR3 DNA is TGTGCCAGCAGTCCTTACAGGCTGGGACTAGCCTGGGGGCAGTTCTTC. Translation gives CASSPYRLGLAWGQFF.